This passage covers 26 T cell receptor beta chains from one sample sequenced in a study. TCRdb reanalysed the 5' RACE reads using MiXCR and keeps one entry per CDR3 protein. There are approximately 60,000 distinct CDR3 sequences in the sample; around 20% occur only once, and about 2.9% lies in the top ten. Tregs were sorted as CD4+CD25+CD127-/low cells. Sequencing was carried out using tumor-infiltrating Tregs sorted from the breast tumor. Source of these receptors: a female donor with breast cancer.

The chain uses TRBV5-1 and TRBJ2-7; D is unresolved. The CDR3 spans 15 residues. Trimming removed 1 base at V and 0 bases at J, with 11 bases between. CDR1 is SGHRS and CDR2 is YFSETQ in the germline V gene. The CDR3 sequence: CASSLIPGSSYEQYF. For the CDR3, the DNA is TGCGCCAGCAGCTTGATTCCAGGAAGCTCCTACGAGCAGTACTTC. The full variable domain, in which reference TRBV5-1 and TRBJ2-7 provide the parts outside the CDR3, is KAGVTQTPRYLIKTRGQQVTLSCSPISGHRSVSWYQQTPGQGLQFLFEYFSETQRNKGNFPGRFSGRQFSNSRSEMNVSTLELGDSALYLCASSLIPGSSYEQYFGPGTRLTVT.

This clonotype was observed at least ten times. The rearrangement links TRBV6-2 or TRBV6-3 to TRBJ2-7, with D possibly being TRBD1 or TRBD2 (7 bases each). The CDR3 is 15 amino acids. Germline-derived CDR1 and CDR2 are MNHEY and SVGEGT. The ends were cut back, 5 bases at V and 3 bases at J, with 17 bases in the middle. The CDR3 is CASSPGGTAFYEQYF. The CDR3 DNA reads TGTGCCAGCAGTCCCGGGGGGACAGCTTTCTACGAGCAGTACTTC.

This clonotype was counted between two and nine times. This chain links TRBV12-3 or TRBV12-4 with TRBJ2-3, with 12 nucleotides matching TRBD1. Losses at the gene ends were 6 bases for V and 4 bases for J; bases not matched to a gene: 5. The CDR3 sequence is 15 residues long. The CDR3 loop reads CASSTGTGGSDTQYF. The CDR3 region has the DNA TGTGCCAGCAGCACCGGGACAGGGGGCTCAGATACGCAGTATTTT.

This clonotype has only a few counts. The J gene is TRBJ2-3, the V gene TRBV12-3 or TRBV12-4; D perhaps matches TRBD2 (5 bases). This CDR3 spans 14 amino acids. V was clipped by 3 bases and J by 4 bases, with 11 bases between them. DNA of the CDR3: TGTGCCAGCAGTTTCCGGACTCCACCAGATACGCAGTATTTT. Translating it yields CASSFRTPPDTQYF.

The chain joins TRBV7-9 to TRBJ1-2; a weak D match, TRBD1 (6 bases). In germline, CDR1 is SEHNR, CDR2 FQNEAQ (reference sequence). Trimming removed 3 bases at V and 0 bases at J, with 14 bases between. The CDR3 is 16 amino acids. The CDR3 loop reads CASSLDSPTSNYGYTF. The DNA of the CDR3 is TGTGCCAGCAGCTTGGACAGTCCCACTTCTAACTATGGCTACACCTTC.

This clonotype occurred a few times. The rearrangement joins TRBV5-1 to TRBJ1-2; D not resolved. The CDR3 covers 13 residues. V was trimmed by 0 bases and J by 3 bases, leaving 6 bases between them. Per germline, CDR1 SGHRS and CDR2 YFSETQ. The CDR3 loop reads CASSLDSHYGYTF. CDR3 bases: TGCGCCAGCAGCTTGGACAGCCACTATGGCTACACCTTC.

This clonotype turned up a few times. The chain recombines TRBV4-3 with TRBJ1-4, with a weak D call TRBD1 (6 bases). The germline V gene encodes CDR1 LGHNA and CDR2 YSLEER. V lost 4 bases and J lost 0, with 24 bases in between. This CDR3 region has 20 residues. The CDR3 DNA follows: TGCGCCAGCAGCCGATTTCCTACCGGGACAAGGGGAGCAACTAATGAAAAACTGTTTTTT. Translation gives CASSRFPTGTRGATNEKLFF.

This clonotype has more than one count but fewer than ten. The chain recombines TRBV4-1 with TRBJ1-1; possibly TRBD1 for D (6 bases). CDR3 size: 18 residues. Germline V gene data show CDR1 as MGHRA and CDR2 as YSYEKL. The ends were cut back, 0 bases at V and 1 base at J, with 18 bases in the middle. DNA of the CDR3: TGCGCCAGCAGCCAAGATCCCACAGGGTATCGTAGGAACACTGAAGCTTTCTTT. It codes for CASSQDPTGYRRNTEAFF.

This clonotype has more than one count but fewer than ten. The chain is built from TRBV20-1 and TRBJ1-5; D is perhaps TRBD1 (6 bases). V gave up 0 bases and J gave up 4 bases, with 7 bases separating them. Looked up from germline, CDR1 is DFQATT and CDR2 is SNEGSKA (reference sequence). This CDR3 spans 13 amino acids. CDR3 in amino acids: CSAREQGNQPQHF. In DNA, the CDR3 is TGCAGTGCTAGAGAACAGGGAAATCAGCCCCAGCATTTT.

Note on this clonotype: One end of the junction fails to match germline, which may point to a read error. CDR3 loop: CANSLGFRSGDGYTF. As DNA, the CDR3 is TGTGCCAACAGCTTGGGTTTCCGTTCCGGAGATGGCTACACCTTC. The rearrangement uses TRBV5-4 and TRBJ1-2; D gene uncertain. The CDR3 runs 15 residues. CDR1 and CDR2 (germline): SGHNT, YYREEE (reference sequence).

Only a few counts were recorded for this clonotype. The gene calls are TRBV7-9 and TRBJ2-7; 7 bases align to TRBD1. V lost 6 bases to trimming and J lost 3 bases; unmatched junction nucleotides: 14. In germline, CDR1 is SEHNR, CDR2 FQNEAQ (reference sequence). There are 16 residues in the CDR3. As DNA, the CDR3 is TGTGCCAGCAGACCCAATTTCCGGGACAGAGACTACGAGCAGTACTTC. As protein: CASRPNFRDRDYEQYF.

On this clonotype itself: A much larger clone sits a single nucleotide away, making a read error possible. The V gene is TRBV29-1, the J gene TRBJ2-3, with 7 bases identical to TRBD2. Per the germline V gene, CDR1 is SQVTM and CDR2 is ANQGSEA. This CDR3 contains 14 residues. Trimming cost V 4 bases and J 2 bases; bases outside gene matches: 6. CDR3 protein: CSVATSVNTDTQYF. The CDR3 coding sequence is TGCAGCGTTGCTACTAGCGTGAACACAGATACGCAGTATTTT.

V usage is TRBV10-2 and J usage is TRBJ2-1; no clear D gene. The CDR3 contains 15 residues. The V end was cut by 4 bases, the J end by 4 bases, with 14 bases between. Germline-derived CDR1 and CDR2 are WSHSY and SAAADI. The CDR3 DNA reads TGCGCCAGCAGTGGTTCGGCTCGAAAGTACAATGAGCAGTTCTTC. Translating it yields CASSGSARKYNEQFF.

This clonotype was found many times. The rearrangement uses TRBV20-1 and TRBJ2-4; TRBD1 matches 8 bases. The CDR3 is 14 residues long. The trim removed 3 bases at V and 0 bases at J, leaving 1 base unmatched. Per germline, CDR1 DFQATT and CDR2 SNEGSKA (reference sequence). The CDR3 sequence is CSASRGLAKNIQYF. CDR3 DNA sequence: TGCAGTGCTAGCAGGGGGCTAGCCAAAAACATTCAGTACTTC.

This clonotype appeared a single time. V is TRBV5-5 and J is TRBJ1-5; D gene unclear. The CDR3 loop spans 16 amino acids. CDR1 and CDR2 from the germline V gene are SGHKS and YYEKEE (reference sequence). The V end was cut by 0 bases, the J end by 0 bases, with 10 bases between. CDR3 in DNA: TGTGCCAGCAGCTTGGATTTCCGAAATAGCAATCAGCCCCAGCATTTT. Its protein product is CASSLDFRNSNQPQHF.

This clonotype was recorded at least ten times. This chain uses TRBV5-6 with TRBJ1-1; D gene unclear. V was pared by 2 bases and J by 5 bases, with 10 bases between. The CDR3 extends over 13 amino acids. Germline V gene data show CDR1 as SGHDT and CDR2 as YYEEEE. CDR3 DNA: TGTGCCAGCAGCTTTATGGGAGAGACTGAAGCTTTCTTT. Amino acids: CASSFMGETEAFF. The full variable domain, its missing parts supplied by reference TRBV5-6 and TRBJ1-1, is DAGVTQSPTHLIKTRGQQVTLRCSPKSGHDTVSWYQQALGQGPQFIFQYYEEEERQRGNFPDRFSGHQFPNYSSELNVNALLLGDSALYLCASSFMGETEAFFGQGTRLTVV.

The J gene is TRBJ1-3, the V gene TRBV9, with D maybe TRBD1 (6 bases). Trimming cost V 1 base and J 0 bases, with 8 bases left between them. The CDR3 is made up of 15 amino acids. Germline values: CDR1 SGDLS, CDR2 YYNGEE. CDR3 residues: CASSVQGTSGNTIYF. CDR3 DNA sequence: TGTGCCAGCAGCGTACAGGGGACCTCTGGAAACACCATATATTTT.

The V and J genes are TRBV24-1 and TRBJ1-5; 7 positions agree with TRBD1. Germline assignment: CDR1 KGHDR and CDR2 SFDVKD. V lost 5 bases, J lost 5 bases, and 8 bases stayed unmatched. The CDR3 is 15 amino acids. CDR3 protein: CATSASTGLDQPQHF. CDR3 in DNA: TGTGCCACCAGTGCTTCGACAGGGTTGGATCAGCCCCAGCATTTT.

V is TRBV5-6 and J is TRBJ2-5; D possibly corresponds to TRBD1 (6 bases). CDR3 length equals 14 residues. Germline V gene data show CDR1 as SGHDT and CDR2 as YYEEEE. V lost 4 bases and J lost 1, with 11 bases in between. The CDR3, as DNA: TGTGCCAGCAGCGCACAGGGTCGCCAAGAGACCCAGTACTTC. Protein: CASSAQGRQETQYF.

This clonotype was detected only a few times. J is TRBJ1-2 and V is TRBV29-1; maybe TRBD1 (5 bases). The CDR3 is 13 residues long. Trimming left V 4 bases short and J 5 bases short, with 14 bases between. Per the germline V gene, CDR1 is SQVTM and CDR2 is ANQGSEA. CDR3 residues: CSVGSQGFYGYTF. CDR3 bases: TGCAGCGTTGGTAGTCAGGGATTTTATGGCTACACCTTC.

V is TRBV5-1 and J is TRBJ2-3; TRBD2 aligns across 9 bases. J lost 3 bases, V lost 2 bases, and 4 bases had no gene match. The CDR3 is made up of 15 amino acids. Germline-derived CDR1 and CDR2 are SGHRS and YFSETQ. The CDR3 DNA reads TGCGCCAGCAGCTTTGGACTAGCGAAGACAGATACGCAGTATTTT. Residues: CASSFGLAKTDTQYF. The full variable domain, with the rest looked up from reference TRBV5-1 and TRBJ2-3, is KAGVTQTPRYLIKTRGQQVTLSCSPISGHRSVSWYQQTPGQGLQFLFEYFSETQRNKGNFPGRFSGRQFSNSRSEMNVSTLELGDSALYLCASSFGLAKTDTQYFGPGTRLTVL.

This clonotype was observed at least ten times. This rearrangement joins TRBV7-2 to TRBJ2-3, with D possibly matching TRBD2 (5 bases). V lost 3 bases and J 4 bases, leaving 17 bases between the germline ends. Germline CDR1 and CDR2: SGHTA and FQGNSA. The CDR3 loop spans 16 amino acids. The CDR3 DNA reads TGTGCCAGCAGCTTTCATTCCGCCGGGGTAGCAGATACGCAGTATTTT. Translation gives CASSFHSAGVADTQYF.

The genes are TRBV12-3 or TRBV12-4 and TRBJ2-7; D is unresolved. The V gene lost 7 bases and the J gene lost 4 bases, with 11 bases spanning the gap. There are 12 residues in the CDR3. The CDR3 bases are TGTGCCAGCACCCTCGACTTTTACGAGCAGTACTTC. This translates into CASTLDFYEQYF.

As for this clonotype: This clone may be a read error of a much larger clone one base away. CDR3 loop: CATEGTAGSGANVLTF. CDR3 DNA sequence: TGTGCCACCGAAGGGACGGCGGGCTCTGGGGCCAACGTCCTGACTTTC. This chain links TRBV10-3 with TRBJ2-6; D is possibly TRBD1 or TRBD2 (5 bases each). Germline values: CDR1 ENHRY, CDR2 SYGVKD. V dropped 10 bases and J dropped 0 bases, with 16 bases sitting between them. This CDR3 has 16 amino acids.

As to this clonotype: A much larger clone sits a single nucleotide away, making a read error possible. The CDR3 does not end in the conserved phenylalanine or tryptophan, so this is likely a read error. The V and J genes are TRBV6-5 and TRBJ1-1, with D perhaps matching TRBD1 (5 bases). V lost 8 bases and J 2 bases, leaving 12 bases between the germline ends. The CDR3 sequence is 13 residues long. Germline V lookup: CDR1 MNHEY, CDR2 SVGAGI. The CDR3 DNA sequence: TGTGCCAGCCATATGGGGGAAAACACTGAAGCTTTCTTG. This translates into CASHMGENTEAFL.

Remarks on this clonotype: This is likely a read error, given that the CDR3 carries no conserved phenylalanine or tryptophan at its end. It is unclear where the CDR3 begins or ends on the DNA, so no DNA is shown, and the CDR3 is as TCRdb lists it. The gene calls are TRBV5-1 and TRBJ2-1. Looked up from germline, CDR1 is SGHRS and CDR2 is YFSETQ. The CDR3 is 11 residues long, ends included. CDR3 region: CASSLEDQQCL.